This T cell receptor (beta chain) is drawn from a study of blood T cell repertoires in COVID-19. Study processing details: The assay estimated nucleated cells by amplifying reference gene primers. Profiling relied on immunoSEQ multiplex PCR, and the TCRdb table lists in-frame clones only, not all of them. That table is the source of V, J and clone size, and D and trimming were worked out from the DNA. The sample comprises about 180,000 clones, approximately 92% of which are singletons, and 2% to 2.5% rests with the top ten. Trimming left V 1 base short and J 2 bases short, with 9 bases between. This CDR3 region has 15 residues. Germline values: CDR1 SGHAT, CDR2 FQNNGV.

This sequence originates from a woman between 40 and 55 years old with acute COVID-19. Input material: PBMCs or T cells enriched from blood (not recorded which). The chain joins TRBV11-2 to TRBJ1-3; TRBD1 might be the D (5 bases). The CDR3 here is CASSLGRVTGNTIYF. In DNA, the CDR3 is TGTGCCAGCAGCTTAGGCAGGGTGACTGGAAACACCATATATTTT.